Each of the 4 T cell receptor beta chains below was sequenced from the same sample in a study of T cells in Graves' hyperthyroidism and ophthalmopathy (dated by TCRdb to the late 2010s). The method was multiplex PCR. Reads for this sample came from an Illumina HiSeq 2000. The TCR beta CDR3 regions were amplified from the RNA transcripts. A first-round RT-PCR of the TCR CDR3 used the HTBI primer set with the Qiagen OneStep RT-PCR kit. TCRdb's own reprocessing of the public reads used fastp at Q25 and MiXCR and kept productive beta chains. Entries that share a CDR3 protein sequence are merged under the most common genes and DNA. The sample has approximately 700,000 distinct CDR3 sequences on record, just under 45% of them singletons. Under 8.5% of the sample belongs to the ten largest clones. The sample comprised peripheral blood or thyroid tissue (not recorded which). The receptors were gathered from an adult man with Graves' disease, either hyperthyroidism or ophthalmopathy (not recorded which).

This clonotype was counted at least ten times. J is TRBJ1-4 and V is TRBV11-2; the match to TRBD1 covers 7 bases. The germline V gene has CDR1 SGHAT and CDR2 FQNNGV. The CDR3 covers 15 residues. After removal of 2 bases from V and 6 bases from J, the junction contained 6 bases not matched to a gene. Here the CDR3 reads CASSLSTRGDEKLFF. CDR3 DNA sequence: TGTGCCAGCAGCTTATCGACCAGGGGGGATGAAAAACTGTTTTTT.

Many counts were recorded for this clonotype. The gene calls are TRBV20-1 and TRBJ1-1; 7 positions agree with TRBD1. The trim removed 6 bases at V and 1 base at J, leaving 2 bases unmatched. In germline, CDR1 is DFQATT, CDR2 SNEGSKA (reference sequence). CDR3 size: 12 residues. The CDR3 DNA is TGCAGTGCGGGACAGCCGAACACTGAAGCTTTCTTT. This translates into CSAGQPNTEAFF.

The chain has TRBV7-9 and TRBJ1-2, with 7 positions matching TRBD1. With 8 bases clipped from V and 8 bases from J, the junction kept 11 bases outside the gene matches. The CDR3 runs to 13 residues. CDR1 SEHNR and CDR2 FQNEAQ come from the germline V gene (reference sequence). The CDR3 loop reads CASEPTGAGGYTF. In DNA form, the CDR3 reads TGTGCCAGCGAGCCAACAGGGGCAGGAGGCTACACCTTC.

As to this clonotype: A much larger clonotype is one base distant, so this may be a read error. The CDR3 is CASSESRGGSGANVLTF. CDR3 in DNA: TGTGCCAGCAGTGAGTCAAGAGGGGGTTCTGGGGCCAACGTCCTGACTTTC. The rearrangement links TRBV12-3 or TRBV12-4 to TRBJ2-6; maybe TRBD1 (6 bases). Trimming took 5 bases from V and 1 from J, leaving 15 bases between them. The CDR3 has 17 residues.